A selection of T cell receptor beta chains follows, all from one sample in a study of Ad26.COV2.S vaccination and SARS-CoV-2 variants. This table comes from immunoSEQ multiplex PCR, and its TCRdb copy is limited to in-frame clones, with some not included. This table holds 440,000 or so clones, roughly 87% found once. The sequenced sample was peripheral blood, obtained in a trial of Ad26.COV2.S vaccine versus placebo. The receptor set was obtained from a person aged 18 to 65 who received the Ad26.COV2.S COVID-19 vaccine or a placebo. Each CDR3 is given with its conserved first and last residue. The D gene is left open where the match is weak. Size is omitted from some rows. Given values are once, few, many or a class for expanded clones.

TRBV10-1	TRBD1	TRBJ2-5	NA	TGCGCCAGCAGTGAGTCGACAGGGGAAGAGACCCAGTACTTC	CASSESTGEETQYF
TRBV6-5	NA	TRBJ1-4	NA	TGTGCCAGCAGTTGGCAAAGTCGCGTCCCTAATGAAAAACTGTTTTTT	CASSWQSRVPNEKLFF
TRBV4-1	NA	TRBJ1-2	NA	TGCGCCAGCAGCCAAGAGGGCGGCTACACCTTC	CASSQEGGYTF
TRBV6-2/TRBV6-3	NA	TRBJ2-5	NA	TGTGCCAGCAGTACTATCCTGTGGGAGACCCAGTACTTC	CASSTILWETQYF
TRBV7-8	NA	TRBJ1-2	NA	TGTGCCAGCAGCTTAGGGGACACCCGCTATGGCTACACCTTC	CASSLGDTRYGYTF
TRBV28	TRBD2	TRBJ2-1	NA	TGTGCCAGCACCGACCATACTAGCGGAGCTTCCAATGAGCAGTTCTTC	CASTDHTSGASNEQFF
TRBV5-4	NA	TRBJ2-7	NA	TGTGCCAGCCGGACAGACGGGGGTCGAACCTACGAGCAGTACTTC	CASRTDGGRTYEQYF
TRBV6-5	NA	TRBJ2-7	NA	TGTGCCAGCGCCGAGGGCTACGTCTACGAGCAGTACTTC	CASAEGYVYEQYF
TRBV29-1	NA	TRBJ2-2	NA	TGCAGCGTCGCGGGACCACAGGACGGGGAGCTGTTTTTT	CSVAGPQDGELFF
TRBV28	NA	TRBJ1-6	NA	TGTGCCAGCAGGTCAGGGTTTACACCCCTCCACTTT	CASRSGFTPLHF
TRBV28	TRBD1	TRBJ2-7	NA	TGTGCCAGCAGTTTAACAGGGGCATCCTACGAGCAGTACTTC	CASSLTGASYEQYF
TRBV5-4	NA	TRBJ1-2	NA	TGTGCCAGCAGCTTGGTTGGTGTAGCCTCCCATGGCTACACCTTC	CASSLVGVASHGYTF
TRBV6-5	NA	TRBJ1-5	NA	TGTGCCAGCAGTCCAGATATCAGGGTTGGACAGCCCCAGCATTTT	CASSPDIRVGQPQHF
TRBV10-2	NA	TRBJ2-5	NA	TGCGCCAGCACTGTGGGCGCGACCCAGTACTTC	CASTVGATQYF
TRBV19	NA	TRBJ2-3	NA	TGTGCCAGTAGTATGAGACAGGCTAGCACAGATACGCAGTATTTT	CASSMRQASTDTQYF
TRBV10-3	NA	TRBJ1-4	NA	TGTGCCATCAGTGAGTCGACGGTTGAAGGAGAAAAACTGTTTTTT	CAISESTVEGEKLFF
TRBV10-1	NA	TRBJ2-7	NA	TGCGCCAGCAGTGAGACGCGGGAACCCTACGAGCAGTACTTC	CASSETREPYEQYF
TRBV7-8	NA	TRBJ1-1	NA	TGTGCCAGCAGCTTAGGGTTCGGGGGCCCCCGGAGTGAAGCTTTCTTT	CASSLGFGGPRSEAFF
TRBV30	NA	TRBJ1-5	NA	TGTGCCTGGAGTAAGAGAAGCAATCAGCCCCAGCATTTT	CAWSKRSNQPQHF
TRBV6-5	NA	TRBJ1-1	NA	TGTGCCAGCAGCCCCCGGAACAGGCGGGACACTGAAGCTTTCTTT	CASSPRNRRDTEAFF
TRBV19	NA	TRBJ1-2	NA	TGTGCCAGTAGTATTCTTGGGTATGGGACGAATTATGGCTACACCTTC	CASSILGYGTNYGYTF
TRBV11-2	NA	TRBJ2-1	NA	TGTGCCAGCAGCTTTCAAGGACTAACCCCCTACAATGAGCAGTTCTTC	CASSFQGLTPYNEQFF
TRBV28	NA	TRBJ2-2	NA	TGTGCCAGTCACTTTAGCGTAACGAACACCGGGGAGCTGTTTTTT	CASHFSVTNTGELFF
TRBV9	NA	TRBJ2-7	NA	TGTGCCAGCAGCGTAGGGGACCGGAGGGGCGGGACGTGGGAGCAGTACTTC	CASSVGDRRGGTWEQYF
TRBV4-2	NA	TRBJ1-2	NA	TGTGCCAGCAGCCAAGATGTGGTGGGAGGCTACACCTTC	CASSQDVVGGYTF
TRBV6-5	NA	TRBJ2-3	NA	TGTGCCAGCAGTTACTCGAGTCTCAGGGTCGATACGCAGTATTTT	CASSYSSLRVDTQYF
TRBV7-8	TRBD2	TRBJ2-5	once	TGTGCCAGCAGCTTGGGCGGGGGGCCTCAAGAGACCCAGTACTTC	CASSLGGGPQETQYF
TRBV6-5	NA	TRBJ1-1	NA	TGTGCCAGCAGCCGCCTCAGGGAGAACACTGAAGCTTTCTTT	CASSRLRENTEAFF
TRBV7-9	NA	TRBJ1-2	NA	TGTGCCAGCAGCTTAGCGCTGACAGACCTCTATGGCTACACCTTC	CASSLALTDLYGYTF
TRBV5-1	NA	TRBJ1-4	NA	TGCGCCAGCAGCTTGGTTGCAGGGGCAGGGGAAAAACTGTTTTTT	CASSLVAGAGEKLFF
TRBV6-5	NA	TRBJ1-2	NA	TGTGCCAGCAGTAACCAAGGCCCCTATGGCTACACCTTC	CASSNQGPYGYTF
TRBV19	TRBD1	TRBJ2-4	NA	TGTGCCAGTTCCCCAGGGGGCCTAGCCAAAAACATTCAGTACTTC	CASSPGGLAKNIQYF
TRBV4-1	NA	TRBJ1-2	NA	TGCGCCAGCAGCCCGCTACCGGACAGAAACTATGGCTACACCTTC	CASSPLPDRNYGYTF
TRBV6-5	TRBD1	TRBJ2-5	NA	TGTGCCAGCAGACCGGACAGGCCTCAAGAGACCCAGTACTTC	CASRPDRPQETQYF
TRBV28	TRBD2	TRBJ2-1	NA	TGTGCCAGCAGCCCCCTTGGGAGCGGGAGTAGGGGGTTCTTC	CASSPLGSGSRGFF
TRBV6-1	TRBD1	TRBJ1-1	NA	TGTGCCAGCAGAGAAGACAGGGATTTCACTGAAGCTTTCTTT	CASREDRDFTEAFF
TRBV5-4	TRBD2	TRBJ2-3	NA	TGTGCCAGCAGCTATGAGTTGTCCCGATCTAGCGGAGACACAGATACGCAGTATTTT	CASSYELSRSSGDTDTQYF
TRBV12-2	NA	TRBJ2-7	NA	TGTGCAAGTCGCTCCACTAGCGCCAGCTACGAGCAGTACTTC	CASRSTSASYEQYF
TRBV9	NA	TRBJ1-3	NA	TGTGCCAGCAGCCCCCGAGGTGGCTCTGGAAACACCATATATTTT	CASSPRGGSGNTIYF
TRBV28	NA	TRBJ2-1	NA	TGTGCCAGCAGCCAGAAAGGACTCGAGCAGTTCTTC	CASSQKGLEQFF